Below, 15 T cell receptor beta chains from the same sample are listed, as sequenced in a study of cytomegalovirus exposure and HLA in healthy donors. The PCR ran on 60 Vbeta and 13 Jbeta primers. Produced via immunoSEQ multiplex PCR; TCRdb's table is partial and in-frame only. The sample includes 150,000 or so clones, 65% to 70% of them seen just once. The material sequenced was PBMCs. Receptors were obtained from a man between 25 and 39 years old in good health and CMV-seropositive.

This clone has just a few counts. V gene TRBV11-2 combines with J gene TRBJ1-2; D is undetermined. CDR3 size: 14 residues. Germline CDR1 and CDR2: SGHAT and FQNNGV. V lost 2 bases to trimming and J lost 0 bases, with 7 bases between them. CDR3 sequence reads: CASSLQQTNYGYTF. In DNA, the CDR3 is TGTGCCAGCAGCTTACAACAGACTAACTATGGCTACACCTTC.

The chain has TRBV2 and TRBJ2-7; D not resolved. CDR3 size: 15 residues. Germline CDR1 reads SNHLY; CDR2 reads FYNNEI. The V end was cut by 0 bases, the J end by 7 bases, with 16 bases between. CDR3 residues: CASSEAVGYLLEQYF. CDR3 nucleotide sequence: TGTGCCAGCAGTGAAGCGGTGGGCTACTTGTTGGAGCAGTACTTC.

DNA of the CDR3: TGTGCCAGCTCATTCCGGCTGGACAGCGCTGAAGCTTTCTTT. It translates to CASSFRLDSAEAFF. The rearrangement joins TRBV18 to TRBJ1-1, with a weak D call TRBD1 (6 bases). Germline V gene lookup returns CDR1 KGHSH and CDR2 LQKENI. Trimming took off 5 bases at V and 6 bases at J, with 16 bases between the two ends. The CDR3 runs 14 residues.

This clone showed up just a few times. The J gene is TRBJ2-3, the V gene TRBV5-1; a possible D gene is TRBD2 (6 bases). CDR1 and CDR2 from the germline V gene are SGHRS and YFSETQ. V lost 3 bases to trimming and J lost 3 bases, with 14 bases between them. The CDR3 loop spans 15 amino acids. CDR3 loop: CASSWRDRDTDTQYF. CDR3 nucleotides: TGCGCCAGCAGCTGGCGGGACCGCGATACAGATACGCAGTATTTT.

This rearrangement joins TRBV12-5 to TRBJ2-3; D gene ambiguous. The CDR3 runs 16 residues. Trimming removed 3 bases at V and 0 bases at J, with 13 bases between. Germline V lookup: CDR1 LGHNT, CDR2 FRNRAP. CDR3 protein: CASGFSWQQSTDTQYF. In nucleotides, the CDR3 is TGTGCTAGTGGTTTTAGCTGGCAGCAAAGCACAGATACGCAGTATTTT.

The chain couples TRBV7-9 to TRBJ2-3, with D possibly being TRBD2 (6 bases). In germline, CDR1 is SEHNR, CDR2 FQNEAQ (reference sequence). There are 14 residues in the CDR3. Trimming cost V 11 bases and J 1 base, with 16 bases left between them. The CDR3 DNA reads TGTGCCTGCCTCGACTCGGGGGGCACAGATACGCAGTATTTT. Residues: CACLDSGGTDTQYF. The full variable domain, completed using reference TRBV7-9 and TRBJ2-3, is DTGVSQNPRHKITKRGQNVTFRCDPISEHNRLYWYRQTLGQGPEFLTYFQNEAQLEKSRLLSDRFSAERPKGSFSTLEIQRTEQGDSAMYLCACLDSGGTDTQYFGPGTRLTVL.

This chain connects TRBV7-2 to TRBJ2-7, with TRBD2 identical over 15 bases. This CDR3 spans 17 amino acids. Germline V CDR1 and CDR2: SGHTA, FQGNSA. V shed 1 base and J 6 bases; nucleotides not matched to a gene: 7. CDR3: CASSLGGLAGGLREQYF. DNA for the CDR3: TGTGCCAGCAGCTTAGGGGGACTAGCGGGAGGACTCCGCGAGCAGTACTTC.

The chain is built from TRBV2 and TRBJ1-5, with 8 bases matching TRBD1. Germline loops: CDR1 SNHLY, CDR2 FYNNEI. Trimming at V came to 6 bases and at J to 4 bases, leaving 5 bases not matched to a gene. The CDR3 spans 14 residues. The CDR3 nucleotides read TGTGCCAGCAGGAGGACAGGGACAAATCAGCCCCAGCATTTT. As protein: CASRRTGTNQPQHF.

This clone appeared a few times. Here the CDR3 DNA reads TGTGCCAGCAGTGACAGTAACACTGAAGCTTTCTTT. This sequence encodes CASSDSNTEAFF. This chain joins TRBV2 and TRBJ1-1; unclear D gene. The V gene lost 3 bases and the J gene lost 2 bases, with 4 bases spanning the gap. The germline V gene encodes CDR1 SNHLY and CDR2 FYNNEI. This CDR3 contains 12 residues.

V gene TRBV2 combines with J gene TRBJ1-3; tentatively, D is TRBD1 (5 bases). The CDR3 loop spans 12 amino acids. V was clipped by 8 bases and J by 9 bases, with 14 bases between them. Per the germline V gene, CDR1 is SNHLY and CDR2 is FYNNEI. CDR3 sequence (DNA): TGTGCCAGCTCCCCGGACATCGCCACCATATATTTT. This sequence encodes CASSPDIATIYF.

The chain joins TRBV2 to TRBJ1-5; a weak D match, TRBD1 (6 bases). The CDR3 runs 15 residues. V lost 6 bases, J lost 4 bases, and 16 bases lay in between. The germline gives CDR1 SNHLY, CDR2 FYNNEI. Here the CDR3 reads CASREDSPLNQPQHF. CDR3 coding DNA: TGTGCCAGCAGGGAGGACAGCCCTCTGAATCAGCCCCAGCATTTT.

The chain has TRBV15 and TRBJ2-3; 8 positions agree with TRBD2. With V trimmed by 1 base and J by 0 bases, 6 bases remained unmatched. The germline V gene encodes CDR1 LNHNV and CDR2 YYDKDF (reference sequence). This CDR3 is 17 amino acids long. Written as DNA, the CDR3 is TGTGCCACCAGCAGAGTACGGGCTAGCGGGAGCACAGATACGCAGTATTTT. Protein sequence: CATSRVRASGSTDTQYF.

This chain uses TRBV27 with TRBJ1-2; TRBD1 might be the D (6 bases). This CDR3 is 14 amino acids long. Germline values: CDR1 MNHEY, CDR2 SMNVEV (reference sequence). The ends were cut back, 5 bases at V and 3 bases at J, with 13 bases in the middle. DNA of the CDR3: TGTGCCAGCAGTGAAACAGGGAACCACTATGGCTACACCTTC. Encoded protein: CASSETGNHYGYTF.

The chain recombines TRBV7-3 with TRBJ2-1; D is uncertain. The CDR3 has 13 residues. V lost 2 bases, J lost 7 bases, and 9 bases lay in between. From germline, CDR1 is SGHTA and CDR2 FQGTGA. CDR3: CASSLGPSNEQFF. The DNA for the CDR3 is TGTGCCAGCAGCTTAGGGCCGTCAAATGAGCAGTTCTTC.

This clone was found a few times. The chain combines TRBV11-3 with TRBJ2-7; 9 bases agree with TRBD2. This CDR3 region has 16 residues. V lost 2 bases to trimming and J lost 2 bases; unmatched junction nucleotides: 7. Per the germline V gene, CDR1 is SGHNT and CDR2 is YENEEA. The DNA of the CDR3 is TGTGCCAGCAGCTTATTCTCTAGCGGGGTGGCCTACGAGCAGTACTTC. Amino acids: CASSLFSSGVAYEQYF. The full variable domain, in which reference TRBV11-3 and TRBJ2-7 provide the parts outside the CDR3, is EAGVVQSPRYKIIEKKQPVAFWCNPISGHNTLYWYLQNLGQGPELLIRYENEEAVDDSQLPKDRFSAERLKGVDSTLKIQPAELGDSAVYLCASSLFSSGVAYEQYFGPGTRLTVT.